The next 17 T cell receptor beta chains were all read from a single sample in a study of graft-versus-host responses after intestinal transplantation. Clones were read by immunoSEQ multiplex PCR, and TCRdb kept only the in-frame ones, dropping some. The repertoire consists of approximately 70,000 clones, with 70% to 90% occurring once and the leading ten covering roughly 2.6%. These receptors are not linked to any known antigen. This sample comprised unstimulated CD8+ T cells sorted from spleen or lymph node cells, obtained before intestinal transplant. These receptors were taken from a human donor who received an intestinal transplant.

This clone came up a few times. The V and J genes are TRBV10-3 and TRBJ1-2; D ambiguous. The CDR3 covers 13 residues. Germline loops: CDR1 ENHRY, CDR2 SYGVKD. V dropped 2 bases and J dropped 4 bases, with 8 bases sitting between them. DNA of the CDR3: TGTGCCATCAGTGAGGGGCTCCTCTATGGCTACACCTTC. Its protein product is CAISEGLLYGYTF.

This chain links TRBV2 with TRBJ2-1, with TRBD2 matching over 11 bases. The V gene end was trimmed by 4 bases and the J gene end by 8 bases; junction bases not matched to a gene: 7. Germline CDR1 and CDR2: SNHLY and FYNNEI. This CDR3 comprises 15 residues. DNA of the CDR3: TGTGCCAGCAGTGGACTAGCGGGATATAAGGATGAGCAGTTCTTC. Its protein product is CASSGLAGYKDEQFF.

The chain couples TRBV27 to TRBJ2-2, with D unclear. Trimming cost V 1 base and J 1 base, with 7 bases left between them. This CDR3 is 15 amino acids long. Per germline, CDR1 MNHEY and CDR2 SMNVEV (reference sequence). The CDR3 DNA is TGTGCCAGCAGTTTATTCACAGAGAACACCGGGGAGCTGTTTTTT. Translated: CASSLFTENTGELFF.

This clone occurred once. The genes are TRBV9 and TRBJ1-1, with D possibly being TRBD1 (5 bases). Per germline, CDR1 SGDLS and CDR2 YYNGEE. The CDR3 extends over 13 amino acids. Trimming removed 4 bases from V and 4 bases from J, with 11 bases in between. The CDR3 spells CASSTGGGTEAFF. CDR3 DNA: TGTGCCAGCAGCACCGGGGGGGGCACTGAAGCTTTCTTT.

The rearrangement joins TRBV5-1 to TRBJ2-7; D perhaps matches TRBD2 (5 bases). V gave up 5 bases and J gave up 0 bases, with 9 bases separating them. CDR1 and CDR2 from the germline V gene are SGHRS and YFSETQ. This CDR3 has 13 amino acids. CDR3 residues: CASSRESSYEQYF. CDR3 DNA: TGCGCCAGCAGTCGGGAAAGCTCCTACGAGCAGTACTTC. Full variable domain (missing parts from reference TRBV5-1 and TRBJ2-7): KAGVTQTPRYLIKTRGQQVTLSCSPISGHRSVSWYQQTPGQGLQFLFEYFSETQRNKGNFPGRFSGRQFSNSRSEMNVSTLELGDSALYLCASSRESSYEQYFGPGTRLTVT.

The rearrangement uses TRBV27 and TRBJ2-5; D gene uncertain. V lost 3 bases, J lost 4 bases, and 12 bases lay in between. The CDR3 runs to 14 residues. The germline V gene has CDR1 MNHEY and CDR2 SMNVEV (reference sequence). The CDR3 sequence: CASSFGSGSETQYF. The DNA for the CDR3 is TGTGCCAGCAGTTTTGGCTCGGGTTCAGAGACCCAGTACTTC.

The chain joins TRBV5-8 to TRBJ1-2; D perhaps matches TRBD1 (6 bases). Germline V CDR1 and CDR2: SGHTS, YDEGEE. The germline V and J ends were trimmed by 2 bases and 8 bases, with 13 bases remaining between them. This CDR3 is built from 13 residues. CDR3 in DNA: TGTGCCAGCAGCTTAATTACAGGGTTCGGCTACACCTTC. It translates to CASSLITGFGYTF.

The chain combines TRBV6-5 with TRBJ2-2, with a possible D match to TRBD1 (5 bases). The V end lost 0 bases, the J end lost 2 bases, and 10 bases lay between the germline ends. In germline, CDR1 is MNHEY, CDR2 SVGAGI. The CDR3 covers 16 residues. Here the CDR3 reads CASSYSAGSNTGELFF. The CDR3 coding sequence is TGTGCCAGCAGTTACTCGGCAGGGTCAAACACCGGGGAGCTGTTTTTT.

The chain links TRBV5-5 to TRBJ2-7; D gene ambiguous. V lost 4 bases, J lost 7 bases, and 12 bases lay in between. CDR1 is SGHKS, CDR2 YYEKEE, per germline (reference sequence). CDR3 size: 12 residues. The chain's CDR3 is CASSPRMQEQYF. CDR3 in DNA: TGTGCCAGCAGCCCCCGAATGCAGGAGCAGTACTTC.

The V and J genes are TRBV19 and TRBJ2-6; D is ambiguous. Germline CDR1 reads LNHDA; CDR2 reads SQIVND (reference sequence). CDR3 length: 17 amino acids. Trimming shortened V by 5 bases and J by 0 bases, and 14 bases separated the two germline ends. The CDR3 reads CASSPKVGFSGANVLTF. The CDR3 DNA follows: TGTGCCAGTAGTCCGAAGGTCGGGTTCTCTGGGGCCAACGTCCTGACTTTC. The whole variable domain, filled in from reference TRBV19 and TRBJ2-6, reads DGGITQSPKYLFRKEGQNVTLSCEQNLNHDAMYWYRQDPGQGLRLIYYSQIVNDFQKGDIAEGYSVSREKKESFPLTVTSAQKNPTAFYLCASSPKVGFSGANVLTFGAGSRLTVL.

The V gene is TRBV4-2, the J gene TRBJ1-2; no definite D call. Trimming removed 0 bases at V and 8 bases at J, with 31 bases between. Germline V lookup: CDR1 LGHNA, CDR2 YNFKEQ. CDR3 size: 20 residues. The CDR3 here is CASSQENREVGAVDPGGYTF. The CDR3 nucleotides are TGTGCCAGCAGCCAAGAAAATCGGGAGGTCGGAGCGGTGGACCCGGGAGGCTACACCTTC.

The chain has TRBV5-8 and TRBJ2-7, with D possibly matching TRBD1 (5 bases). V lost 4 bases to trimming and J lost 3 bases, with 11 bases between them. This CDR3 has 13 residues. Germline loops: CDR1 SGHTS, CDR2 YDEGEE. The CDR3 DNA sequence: TGTGCCAGCAGCAGGGGCAAAGTCTACGAGCAGTACTTC. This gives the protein CASSRGKVYEQYF.

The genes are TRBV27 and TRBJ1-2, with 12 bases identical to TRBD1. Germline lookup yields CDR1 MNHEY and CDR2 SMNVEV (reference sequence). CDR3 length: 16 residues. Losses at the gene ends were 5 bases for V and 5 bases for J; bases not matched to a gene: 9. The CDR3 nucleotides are TGTGCCAGCAGTAGCCGGGACAGGGGGCGAGGGTATGGCTACACCTTC. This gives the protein CASSSRDRGRGYGYTF.

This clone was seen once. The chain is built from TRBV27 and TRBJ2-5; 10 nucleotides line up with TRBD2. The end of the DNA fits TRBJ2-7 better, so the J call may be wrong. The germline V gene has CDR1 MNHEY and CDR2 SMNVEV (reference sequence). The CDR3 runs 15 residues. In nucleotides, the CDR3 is TGTGCCACCTCAAAAGCTAGCGGGAGTTTTTACGAGCAGTACTTC. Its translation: CATSKASGSFYEQYF.

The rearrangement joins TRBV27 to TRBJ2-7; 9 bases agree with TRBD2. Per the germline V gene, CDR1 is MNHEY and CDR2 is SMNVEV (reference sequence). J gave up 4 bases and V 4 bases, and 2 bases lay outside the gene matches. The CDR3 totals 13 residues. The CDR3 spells CASSSGLAYEQYF. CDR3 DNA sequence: TGTGCCAGCAGTTCTGGACTAGCGTACGAGCAGTACTTC.

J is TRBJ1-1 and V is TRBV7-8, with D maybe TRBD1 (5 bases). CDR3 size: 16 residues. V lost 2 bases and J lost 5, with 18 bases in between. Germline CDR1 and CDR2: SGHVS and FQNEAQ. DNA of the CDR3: TGTGCCAGCAGCTTAAGGACCCCCGGGGGAAATACTGAAGCTTTCTTT. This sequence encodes CASSLRTPGGNTEAFF.

The CDR3 bases are TGTGCCAGCAGCTTAGGGCAGGCCTATGAAAAACTGTTTTTT. Its protein is CASSLGQAYEKLFF. The chain uses TRBV7-6 and TRBJ1-4, with unresolved D. Germline lookup yields CDR1 SGHVS and CDR2 FNYEAQ. The CDR3 loop spans 14 amino acids. Trimming removed 1 base from V and 6 bases from J, with 9 bases in between.